This T cell receptor (beta chain) is drawn from a study of monozygotic twins with inflammatory bowel disease. Worth noting for this clonotype: Its antigen remains unknown.

General study points: In the analysis, different T cell subtypes could not be told apart. It was in IBD patients that TCRbeta diversity (inverse Simpson) was lower than in healthy co-twins.

The authors made each sample's cDNA in eight separate reactions. Template switching incorporated UMIs with a 6-nucleotide sample barcode. TCRdb re-called the 5' RACE reads and gives one entry per CDR3 protein, without DNA. The listing contains 400,000 to 500,000 distinct CDR3 sequences. CDR3 size: 17 residues. Germline CDR1 is SGHRS and CDR2 is YFSETQ. The origin of this receptor is a human donor with ulcerative colitis or Crohn's disease, or a healthy co-twin of an affected twin (not recorded which). Material for sequencing was blood. The chain combines TRBV5-1 with TRBJ2-7; the D call from TCRdb, TRBD2, cannot be confirmed without DNA. The CDR3 sequence: CASSLEGKVSGRGEQYF.